The next 19 T cell receptor beta chains were all read from a single sample in a study of cytomegalovirus exposure and HLA in healthy donors. The PCR contained 60 Vbeta and 13 Jbeta primers. Using immunoSEQ multiplex PCR, the repertoire was profiled, and TCRdb retains in-frame clones only, with some absent. The sample carries 130,000 to 150,000 clones, around 77% recorded once. Sequenced material: PBMCs. The receptor set was obtained from a woman aged 40-49 years in good health and CMV-seropositive.

This chain uses TRBV28 with TRBJ2-7; tentatively, D is TRBD1 (5 bases). Trimming removed 6 bases at V and 2 bases at J, with 8 bases between. The CDR3 sequence is 12 residues long. Germline CDR1 reads MDHEN; CDR2 reads SYDVKM. The CDR3 sequence is CASSQGPYEQYF. The DNA of the CDR3 is TGTGCCAGCAGCCAGGGCCCCTACGAGCAGTACTTC.

The rearrangement links TRBV6-6 to TRBJ1-3, with TRBD1 as a possible D gene (5 bases). Trimming shortened V by 1 base and J by 1 base, and 11 bases separated the two germline ends. Germline assignment: CDR1 MNHNY and CDR2 SVGAGI (reference sequence). CDR3 length: 16 residues. DNA for the CDR3: TGTGCCAGCAGTTACTTCTCCAGGGCGTCTGGAAACACCATATATTTT. As protein: CASSYFSRASGNTIYF.

This clone has a handful of counts. The chain uses TRBV28 and TRBJ2-7, with a weak D call TRBD2 (7 bases). This CDR3 comprises 15 residues. V dropped 6 bases and J dropped 1 base, with 16 bases sitting between them. Looked up from germline, CDR1 is MDHEN and CDR2 is SYDVKM. Here the CDR3 reads CASRSSGGRSYEQYF. The DNA for the CDR3 is TGTGCCAGCAGGTCGTCGGGGGGCAGGTCCTACGAGCAGTACTTC.

The chain couples TRBV19 to TRBJ1-2; 12 nucleotides agree with TRBD1. The CDR3 sequence is 14 residues long. Germline-derived CDR1 and CDR2 are LNHDA and SQIVND (reference sequence). V lost 7 bases to trimming and J lost 8 bases; unmatched junction nucleotides: 8. CDR3 nucleotide sequence: TGTGCCAGTACCCCCGGGACAGGGGGCCGCGGCTACACCTTC. Amino acids: CASTPGTGGRGYTF. The whole variable domain, filled in from reference TRBV19 and TRBJ1-2, reads DGGITQSPKYLFRKEGQNVTLSCEQNLNHDAMYWYRQDPGQGLRLIYYSQIVNDFQKGDIAEGYSVSREKKESFPLTVTSAQKNPTAFYLCASTPGTGGRGYTFGSGTRLTVV.

This sequence joins TRBV7-9 and TRBJ2-7, with TRBD1 as a possible D gene (6 bases). The V end lost 1 base, the J end lost 4 bases, and 8 bases lay between the germline ends. The CDR3 runs 13 residues. Germline CDR1 SEHNR, CDR2 FQNEAQ (reference sequence). CDR3 protein: CASSLGRGYEQYF. Written as DNA, the CDR3 is TGTGCCAGCAGCTTAGGTAGGGGGTACGAGCAGTACTTC.

This rearrangement joins TRBV30 to TRBJ2-1, with TRBD2 identical over 13 bases. The V gene's germline CDR1 is GTSNPN and CDR2 SVGIG (reference sequence). The CDR3 contains 16 residues. V shed 2 bases and J 8 bases; nucleotides not matched to a gene: 9. The CDR3 DNA follows: TGTGCCTGGAGTTACGGGACTAGCGGGGAAAGCGATGAGCAGTTCTTC. Protein product: CAWSYGTSGESDEQFF.

V and J are TRBV18 and TRBJ2-1, with D possibly matching TRBD1 (5 bases). Trimming took 4 bases from V and 8 from J, leaving 15 bases between them. The CDR3 loop spans 14 amino acids. CDR1 KGHSH and CDR2 LQKENI come from the germline V gene. DNA for the CDR3: TGTGCCAGCTCACTCATCTCAGGGTACGATGAGCAGTTCTTC. This gives the protein CASSLISGYDEQFF.

For this clone: A read error may produce the germline difference seen at one junction end. V and J are TRBV7-9 and TRBJ2-3, with D tentatively TRBD1 (5 bases). The CDR3 sequence is 12 residues long. From germline, CDR1 is SEHNR and CDR2 FQNEAQ (reference sequence). The CDR3 region is CSSSWGIDTQYF. The CDR3 DNA reads TGTTCCAGCTCCTGGGGCATAGATACGCAGTATTTT.

This clone was seen more than once but under ten times. The V call is TRBV6-4, the J call TRBJ1-1; 9 nucleotides agree with TRBD1. This CDR3 has 13 amino acids. V lost 5 bases and J lost 4; bases outside the gene matches: 2. Germline V lookup: CDR1 MRHNA, CDR2 SNTAGT. CDR3 sequence (DNA): TGTGCCAGCAGTCAGGACAGGGGCACTGAAGCTTTCTTT. It is translated as CASSQDRGTEAFF.

CDR3 sequence reads: CASRAHLAKEGYTF. In nucleotides, the CDR3 is TGTGCCAGCAGGGCCCACCTAGCTAAAGAGGGCTACACCTTC. The chain recombines TRBV6-1 with TRBJ1-2; D remains ambiguous. The V end was cut by 6 bases, the J end by 8 bases, with 19 bases between. CDR1 and CDR2 from the germline V gene are MNHNS and SASEGT. The CDR3 has 14 amino acids.

CDR3 sequence (DNA): TGCGCCAGCAGCTTCGGGATCTCCTACGAGCAGTACTTC. This translates into CASSFGISYEQYF. The V call is TRBV5-1, the J call TRBJ2-7; the D gene is possibly TRBD2 (5 bases). Germline-derived CDR1 and CDR2 are SGHRS and YFSETQ. V shed 2 bases and J shed 0 bases, with 6 bases lying between them. CDR3 length: 13 residues.

The chain combines TRBV19 with TRBJ1-2, with D perhaps matching TRBD1 (6 bases). The germline CDR1 and CDR2 sequences are LNHDA and SQIVND (reference sequence). The V end was cut by 6 bases, the J end by 2 bases, with 13 bases between. The length of the CDR3 is 14 residues. The CDR3 DNA sequence: TGTGCCAGTAGGAGGACAGAACCCAACTATGGCTACACCTTC. This encodes CASRRTEPNYGYTF.

This chain connects TRBV15 to TRBJ2-7; 14 bases are shared with TRBD2. The CDR3 length is 19 residues. Unmatched junction bases numbered 13, after V lost 6 bases and J lost 0 bases. The germline CDR1 and CDR2 sequences are LNHNV and YYDKDF (reference sequence). CDR3 nucleotide sequence: TGTGCCACCAGTCCGAGAAGGGGACTAGCGGGGGCAAACTCCTACGAGCAGTACTTC. Translating gives CATSPRRGLAGANSYEQYF.

This chain connects TRBV27 to TRBJ1-2; D gene unclear. Trimming cost V 6 bases and J 4 bases, with 9 bases left between them. CDR3 length: 12 amino acids. From germline, CDR1 is MNHEY and CDR2 SMNVEV (reference sequence). This CDR3 reads CASRTKVYGYTF. DNA for the CDR3: TGTGCCAGCAGGACAAAGGTCTATGGCTACACCTTC.

This clone was observed a few times. The rearrangement uses TRBV10-2 and TRBJ1-1; D possibly corresponds to TRBD1 (5 bases). The germline V gene encodes CDR1 WSHSY and CDR2 SAAADI. V was trimmed by 7 bases and J by 1 base, leaving 16 bases between them. The CDR3 consists of 15 residues. Written as DNA, the CDR3 is TGCGCCAGCAACAGGCAGAACCTAAGGAACACTGAAGCTTTCTTT. Protein product: CASNRQNLRNTEAFF.

This sequence joins TRBV5-1 and TRBJ2-1; 7 bases agree with TRBD2. Germline V lookup: CDR1 SGHRS, CDR2 YFSETQ. This CDR3 has 14 amino acids. V lost 4 bases to trimming and J lost 5 bases; unmatched junction nucleotides: 6. The CDR3 region has the DNA TGCGCCAGCAGCAGGACTCGGGGGGACAATGAGCAGTTCTTC. Translated, it gives CASSRTRGDNEQFF.

The chain recombines TRBV11-1 with TRBJ2-2; D possibly corresponds to TRBD1 (6 bases). CDR3 size: 15 residues. V was clipped by 2 bases and J by 4 bases, with 11 bases between them. Germline CDR1 reads SGHAT; CDR2 reads FQDESV (reference sequence). DNA of the CDR3: TGTGCCAGCAGCTTAACGGACAGAGTCACCGGGGAGCTGTTTTTT. It translates to CASSLTDRVTGELFF.

This clone has a handful of counts. The V and J genes are TRBV29-1 and TRBJ2-5, with 7 bases that match TRBD1. This CDR3 has 14 residues. CDR1 is SQVTM and CDR2 is ANQGSEA in the germline V gene. J was trimmed by 4 bases and V by 7 bases; bases with no gene match: 12. This chain's CDR3 is CSAPTGNVGETQYF. The CDR3 coding sequence is TGCAGCGCCCCGACAGGGAATGTTGGAGAGACCCAGTACTTC.

CDR3 nucleotide sequence: TGCGCCAGCAGCTGGCAGGGCCACGAGCAGTACTTC. As protein: CASSWQGHEQYF. The chain links TRBV5-1 to TRBJ2-7, with D possibly TRBD1 on 5 matching bases. V shed 3 bases and J shed 5 bases, with 9 bases lying between them. The CDR3 consists of 12 residues. Germline V gene sequence: CDR1 SGHRS, CDR2 YFSETQ.